The present T cell receptor beta chain was sequenced within a study of cytomegalovirus exposure and HLA in healthy donors. Overall study results and limits: An Asian-associated ancestry cluster reportedly showed fewer N-insertions than the approximately 700-donor mean in a later analysis. The study listed under 200 cytomegalovirus-associated TCR beta chains. Later analysis suggested most CMV-associated TCR beta chains were HLA-restricted.

As regards this clone: The target antigen is unknown.

PCR involved 60 Vbeta and 13 Jbeta primers. How the authors handled the data: Later analysis identified approximately 80 million unique TCR beta chains, some 10 million shared. Clones were sequenced by immunoSEQ multiplex PCR, and TCRdb holds only the in-frame ones, with some missing. Clonal size and the V and J genes are those of that table, whereas D and trimming came from the DNA. The profile covers fewer than 130,000 clones, with about three quarters appearing a single time and 2.5% to 3% taken by the ten largest. Sequencing was carried out using PBMCs. The clonotype was recovered from a woman aged 60-75 years in good health and CMV-seropositive.

The CDR3 DNA reads as TGTGCCAGCAGTTTACGATGGGGGCTAGGTAATGAAAAACTGTTTTTT. Translating gives CASSLRWGLGNEKLFF. The genes are TRBV27 and TRBJ1-4; a possible D gene is TRBD1 (6 bases). V was shortened by 2 bases and J by 4 bases, with 14 bases between the two germline ends. The CDR3 extends over 16 amino acids. Looked up from germline, CDR1 is MNHEY and CDR2 is SMNVEV (reference sequence).